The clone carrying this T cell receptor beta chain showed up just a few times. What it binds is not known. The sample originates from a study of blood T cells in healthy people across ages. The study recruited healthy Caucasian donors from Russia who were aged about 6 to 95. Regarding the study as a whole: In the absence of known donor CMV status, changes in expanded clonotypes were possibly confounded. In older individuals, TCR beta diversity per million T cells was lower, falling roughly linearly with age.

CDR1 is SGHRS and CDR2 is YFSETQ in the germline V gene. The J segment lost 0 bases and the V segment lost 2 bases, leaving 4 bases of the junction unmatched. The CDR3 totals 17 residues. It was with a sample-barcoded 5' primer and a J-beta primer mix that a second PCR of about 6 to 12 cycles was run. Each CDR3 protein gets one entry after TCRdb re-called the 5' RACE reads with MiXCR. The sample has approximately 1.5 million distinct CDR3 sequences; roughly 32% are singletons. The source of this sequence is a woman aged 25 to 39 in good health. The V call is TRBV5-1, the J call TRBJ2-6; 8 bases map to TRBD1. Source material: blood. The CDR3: CASSLQGVTSGANVLTF. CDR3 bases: TGCGCCAGCAGCTTACAGGGGGTAACCTCTGGGGCCAACGTCCTGACTTTC.